One sample yielded the 23 T cell receptor beta chains listed below, sequenced in a study of T cells in Graves' hyperthyroidism and ophthalmopathy. Amplification yielded TCR beta CDR3 regions, with RNA transcripts as the source. HTBI primers were employed in a first-round RT-PCR of the TCR CDR3. TCRdb recomputed calls from the multiplex PCR reads with MiXCR, one row per CDR3 protein. The sample consists of some 210,000 distinct CDR3 sequences, approximately 17% of them appearing once. Sample: blood. The receptors were sampled from a man in his fifties with Graves' hyperthyroidism.

The chain carries TRBV20-1 and TRBJ2-5; 13 bases line up with TRBD2. V lost 5 bases to trimming and J lost 1 base; unmatched junction nucleotides: 19. The V gene's germline CDR1 is DFQATT and CDR2 SNEGSKA (reference sequence). The CDR3 spans 20 residues. CDR3: CSAYRAPGQRTSGSQETQYF. CDR3 DNA sequence: TGCAGTGCTTACCGAGCTCCCGGGCAACGGACTAGCGGGAGCCAAGAGACCCAGTACTTC.

The V and J genes are TRBV3-1 and TRBJ1-2, with D perhaps TRBD1 (5 bases). Germline CDR1 reads LGHDT; CDR2 reads YNNKEL (reference sequence). The CDR3 length is 14 residues. V was shortened by 0 bases and J by 7 bases, with 12 bases between the two germline ends. CDR3 loop: CASSQDTGAGGYTF. CDR3 coding DNA: TGTGCCAGCAGCCAAGATACAGGTGCCGGTGGCTACACCTTC.

In its sample, this clonotype was seen many times. The V call is TRBV4-1, the J call TRBJ2-7, with 10 bases identical to TRBD2. This CDR3 is 17 amino acids long. Trimming cost V 7 bases and J 3 bases; bases outside gene matches: 15. CDR1 MGHRA and CDR2 YSYEKL come from the germline V gene. The CDR3 coding sequence is TGCGCCAGCACGCAAACATATGGGACTAGCGAGCACTACGAGCAGTACTTC. It is translated as CASTQTYGTSEHYEQYF.

This clonotype has a count of ten or more. J is TRBJ1-1 and V is TRBV11-1; 9 positions agree with TRBD1. J lost 6 bases, V lost 3 bases, and 8 bases had no gene match. This CDR3 spans 15 amino acids. CDR1 SGHAT and CDR2 FQDESV come from the germline V gene (reference sequence). CDR3 sequence (DNA): TGTGCCAGCAGCTTGGGGGACAGGGTAGACGCTGAAGCTTTCTTT. Protein sequence: CASSLGDRVDAEAFF.

Many counts were recorded for this clonotype. J is TRBJ2-7 and V is TRBV11-3, with a tentative D call TRBD2 (6 bases). V was clipped by 3 bases and J by 4 bases, with 13 bases between them. The CDR3 sequence is 14 residues long. Germline lookup yields CDR1 SGHNT and CDR2 YENEEA. The CDR3, as DNA: TGTGCCAGCAGCTTGGGGGGACCGTGGTACGAGCAGTACTTC. Residues: CASSLGGPWYEQYF.

This clonotype has a handful of counts. V is TRBV7-2 and J is TRBJ1-2; D ambiguous. This CDR3 is 14 amino acids long. The germline V gene encodes CDR1 SGHTA and CDR2 FQGNSA. V dropped 4 bases and J dropped 1 base, with 10 bases sitting between them. CDR3: CASSSATVNYGYTF. The CDR3 DNA reads TGTGCCAGCAGCTCCGCCACAGTTAACTATGGCTACACCTTC.

This chain connects TRBV11-1 to TRBJ2-2; 12 bases are a match to TRBD2. CDR1 SGHAT and CDR2 FQDESV come from the germline V gene (reference sequence). This CDR3 has 18 residues. V was clipped by 7 bases and J by 6 bases; unmatched bases: 15. CDR3 nucleotides: TGTGCCAGCATCCGGGACAGAAGACTAGCGGGAGTTGCCGGGGAGCTGTTTTTT. Translation gives CASIRDRRLAGVAGELFF.

The chain carries TRBV6-1 and TRBJ2-2, with 7 nucleotides matching TRBD1. This CDR3 is built from 12 residues. V gave up 3 bases and J gave up 14 bases; unmatched junction bases: 6. The germline V gene has CDR1 MNHNS and CDR2 SASEGT. The CDR3 protein is CASSDYRGRLFF. DNA for the CDR3: TGTGCCAGCAGTGATTACAGGGGACGTCTGTTTTTT.

Regarding this clonotype: This may be a read error: a much more frequent sequence differs by one nucleotide. The V gene is TRBV6-1, the J gene TRBJ2-7; TRBD1 matches 7 bases. Trimming cost V 1 base and J 3 bases; bases outside gene matches: 6. The length of the CDR3 is 15 residues. CDR1 and CDR2 from the germline V gene are MNHNS and SASEGT. CDR3 DNA sequence: TGTGCCAGCAGTGAAGGAAGGGACAGAGACTACGAGCAGTACTTC. Translation gives CASSEGRDRDYEQYF.

The gene calls are TRBV19 and TRBJ2-5; a weak D match, TRBD2 (5 bases). The CDR3 is 15 residues long. The germline CDR1 and CDR2 sequences are LNHDA and SQIVND (reference sequence). V gave up 5 bases and J gave up 1 base, with 14 bases separating them. This CDR3 is CASSPRRLPQETQYF. CDR3 nucleotide sequence: TGTGCCAGTAGTCCTCGCCGACTACCCCAAGAGACCCAGTACTTC.

The chain employs TRBV20-1 and TRBJ2-7; the match to TRBD1 covers 9 bases. The ends lost 0 bases at V and 4 bases at J; junction bases unmatched: 7. The CDR3 runs to 15 residues. The germline gives CDR1 DFQATT, CDR2 SNEGSKA (reference sequence). CDR3 amino acids: CSARDSGQGTYEQYF. DNA for the CDR3: TGCAGTGCTAGAGATTCGGGACAGGGTACGTACGAGCAGTACTTC.

The chain combines TRBV5-8 with TRBJ2-5; TRBD1 aligns across 7 bases. This CDR3 region has 16 residues. Germline lookup yields CDR1 SGHTS and CDR2 YDEGEE. Unmatched junction bases numbered 13, after V lost 3 bases and J lost 5 bases. DNA of the CDR3: TGTGCCAGCAGCTCCCTAGGGGGCGCAGCGGCGGAGACCCAGTACTTC. It codes for CASSSLGGAAAETQYF.

This clonotype has a handful of counts. The rearrangement links TRBV5-1 to TRBJ2-1; D uncertain. CDR3 size: 14 residues. Trimming removed 5 bases from V and 6 bases from J, with 15 bases in between. The germline gives CDR1 SGHRS, CDR2 YFSETQ. The CDR3 region has the DNA TGCGCCAGCAGACCACTACCCGGATCCAATGAGCAGTTCTTC. It translates to CASRPLPGSNEQFF.

V and J are TRBV5-6 and TRBJ2-7; TRBD1 matches 10 bases. V lost 0 bases, J lost 2 bases, and 14 bases stayed unmatched. The germline V gene encodes CDR1 SGHDT and CDR2 YYEEEE. The CDR3 has 19 amino acids. The CDR3 spells CASSLARGTGEFFAYEQYF. CDR3 DNA sequence: TGTGCCAGCAGCTTGGCTAGGGGGACAGGGGAGTTTTTTGCCTACGAGCAGTACTTC.

This clonotype was found a few times. The rearrangement uses TRBV7-8 and TRBJ1-5; D is possibly TRBD1 (6 bases). CDR3 size: 14 residues. Germline V gene lookup returns CDR1 SGHVS and CDR2 FQNEAQ. The V end was cut by 4 bases, the J end by 3 bases, with 10 bases between. DNA for the CDR3: TGTGCCAGCAGCTATGACAGGTTCAATCAGCCCCAGCATTTT. Translation: CASSYDRFNQPQHF.

This clonotype was counted at least ten times. V gene TRBV2 combines with J gene TRBJ2-3; TRBD1 might be the D (5 bases). The CDR3 is 17 amino acids. With 9 bases removed from V and 1 base from J, the gap between germline ends came to 23 bases. Germline assignment: CDR1 SNHLY and CDR2 FYNNEI. The CDR3 DNA follows: TGTGCCAGTCAGGAACAGGTCCGGTCCCCTGGCACAGATACGCAGTATTTT. It encodes CASQEQVRSPGTDTQYF.

For the CDR3, the DNA is TGTGCATGGGGACTAGCGGGAGGAACGAACACCGGGGAGCTGTTTTTT. Amino acid sequence: CAWGLAGGTNTGELFF. The V call is TRBV30, the J call TRBJ2-2, with TRBD2 matching 15 bases. This CDR3 spans 16 amino acids. Germline V lookup: CDR1 GTSNPN, CDR2 SVGIG (reference sequence).

This clonotype was counted between two and nine times. The V gene is TRBV10-3, the J gene TRBJ2-1, with 7 bases fitting TRBD1. This CDR3 comprises 13 residues. V lost 4 bases and J lost 5; bases outside the gene matches: 2. Germline values: CDR1 ENHRY, CDR2 SYGVKD. The CDR3 sequence is CAISVTGNNEQFF. CDR3 sequence (DNA): TGTGCCATCAGTGTGACAGGGAACAATGAGCAGTTCTTC.

This clonotype was counted ten times or more. This rearrangement joins TRBV18 to TRBJ2-7, with D possibly TRBD1 on 6 matching bases. Between the trimmed V and J ends, which lost 5 bases and 5 bases, there was a span of 19 bases. Germline values: CDR1 KGHSH, CDR2 LQKENI. The CDR3 extends over 15 amino acids. The DNA for the CDR3 is TGTGCCAGCTCAGAGAGGGGGACCACTACGGACGAGCAGTACTTC. Translating it yields CASSERGTTTDEQYF.

Many counts were recorded for this clonotype. The chain employs TRBV28 and TRBJ2-2; D is unclear. CDR1 and CDR2 (germline): MDHEN, SYDVKM. The V end was cut by 6 bases, the J end by 7 bases, with 9 bases between. This CDR3 region has 12 residues. CDR3: CASRPGGGELFF. CDR3 in DNA: TGTGCCAGCAGACCGGGTGGCGGGGAGCTGTTTTTT.

The V call is TRBV6-2 or TRBV6-3, the J call TRBJ2-2; D is ambiguous. The CDR3 contains 13 residues. Germline V gene data show CDR1 as MNHEY and CDR2 as SVGEGT. V lost 2 bases and J 9 bases, leaving 10 bases between the germline ends. CDR3 sequence reads: CASSYPGDRELFF. In nucleotides, the CDR3 is TGTGCCAGCAGTTACCCAGGAGACCGGGAGCTGTTTTTT.

This clonotype appeared many times. This chain connects TRBV30 to TRBJ2-1; TRBD2 matches 8 bases. V lost 3 bases, J lost 4 bases, and 5 bases stayed unmatched. Germline V gives CDR1 GTSNPN, CDR2 SVGIG (reference sequence). There are 14 residues in the CDR3. The DNA for the CDR3 is TGTGCCTGGAGGTATTCTAGCGGGTACAATGAGCAGTTCTTC. Protein product: CAWRYSSGYNEQFF.

This clonotype was seen only a few times. The chain is built from TRBV20-1 and TRBJ2-7, with D tentatively TRBD1 or TRBD2 (5 bases each). V lost 6 bases and J 5 bases, leaving 20 bases between the germline ends. The germline V gene encodes CDR1 DFQATT and CDR2 SNEGSKA (reference sequence). The CDR3 extends over 14 amino acids. Here the CDR3 reads CSATRGRSNDEQYF. CDR3 sequence (DNA): TGCAGTGCCACTAGGGGTCGCAGTAACGACGAGCAGTACTTC.